The present T cell receptor (beta chain) was sequenced within a study of shared clonotypes between healthy human individuals. Only CD45RO-negative cells positively selected for CCR7 counted as naive CD8 cells, so terminally differentiated effector memory CD45RA+ cells were excluded. The data were produced by immunoSEQ multiplex PCR, yet TCRdb's version contains in-frame clones alone and is incomplete. In the table there are 2 million to 2.5 million clones, roughly 94% of which are singletons. The CDR3 loop spans 15 amino acids. The V and J ends lost 4 bases and 2 bases respectively, with 14 bases between them. Germline V lookup: CDR1 MDHEN, CDR2 SYDVKM.

The specimen was naive CD8+ T cells sorted from blood. The chain recombines TRBV28 with TRBJ1-2; D might be TRBD1 (5 bases). The sequence derives from a man aged 18 to 29 in good health. The CDR3 bases are TGTGCCAGCAGTTCTGCCCCAGGGTCGAACTATGGCTACACCTTC. It is translated as CASSSAPGSNYGYTF.